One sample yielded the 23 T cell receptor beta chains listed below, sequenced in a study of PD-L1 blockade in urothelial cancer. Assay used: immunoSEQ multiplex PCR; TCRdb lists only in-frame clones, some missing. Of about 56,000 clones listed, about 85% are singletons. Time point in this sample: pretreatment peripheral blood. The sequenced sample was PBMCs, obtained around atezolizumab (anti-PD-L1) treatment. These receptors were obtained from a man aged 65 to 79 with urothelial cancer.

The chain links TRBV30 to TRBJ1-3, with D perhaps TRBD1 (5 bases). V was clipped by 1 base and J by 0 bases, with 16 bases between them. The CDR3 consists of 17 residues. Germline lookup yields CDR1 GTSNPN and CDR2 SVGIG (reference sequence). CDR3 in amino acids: CAWSGRVGAPSGNTIYF. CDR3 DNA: TGTGCCTGGAGTGGGAGGGTTGGGGCGCCCTCTGGAAACACCATATATTTT.

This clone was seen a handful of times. Written as DNA, the CDR3 is TGCAGCGTTGGAGGACAGGGCGGTCAGCCCCAGCATTTT. Protein: CSVGGQGGQPQHF. The chain employs TRBV29-1 and TRBJ1-5; 8 bases map to TRBD1. The length of the CDR3 is 13 residues. Looked up from germline, CDR1 is SQVTM and CDR2 is ANQGSEA. The ends lost 4 bases at V and 6 bases at J; junction bases unmatched: 5.

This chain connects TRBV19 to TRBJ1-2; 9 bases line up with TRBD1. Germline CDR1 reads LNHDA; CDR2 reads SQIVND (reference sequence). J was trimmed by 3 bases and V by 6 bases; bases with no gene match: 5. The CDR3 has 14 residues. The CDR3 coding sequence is TGTGCCAGTAGGCAGGACAGGGGAGACTATGGCTACACCTTC. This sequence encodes CASRQDRGDYGYTF.

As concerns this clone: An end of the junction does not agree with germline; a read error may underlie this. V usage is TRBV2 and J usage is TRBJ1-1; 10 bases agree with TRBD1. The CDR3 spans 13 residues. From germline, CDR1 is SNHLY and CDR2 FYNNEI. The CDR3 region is CATRGGTGDPMLF. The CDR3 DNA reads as TGTGCCACCCGAGGGGGGACAGGGGACCCCATGCTATTT.

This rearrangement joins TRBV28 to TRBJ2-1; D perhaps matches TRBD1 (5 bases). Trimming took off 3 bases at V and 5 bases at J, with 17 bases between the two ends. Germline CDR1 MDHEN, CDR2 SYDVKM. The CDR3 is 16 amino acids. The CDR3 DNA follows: TGTGCCAGCAGTTTGGCCGGACAACCTGTGGACAATGAGCAGTTCTTC. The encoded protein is CASSLAGQPVDNEQFF.

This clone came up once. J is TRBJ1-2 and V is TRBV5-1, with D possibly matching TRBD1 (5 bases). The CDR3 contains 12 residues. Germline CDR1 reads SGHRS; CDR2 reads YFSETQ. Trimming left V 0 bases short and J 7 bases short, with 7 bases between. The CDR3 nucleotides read TGCGCCAGCAGCTTGGCCGGGGGTGGCTACACCTTC. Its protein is CASSLAGGGYTF. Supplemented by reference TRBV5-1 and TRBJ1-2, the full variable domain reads KAGVTQTPRYLIKTRGQQVTLSCSPISGHRSVSWYQQTPGQGLQFLFEYFSETQRNKGNFPGRFSGRQFSNSRSEMNVSTLELGDSALYLCASSLAGGGYTFGSGTRLTVV.

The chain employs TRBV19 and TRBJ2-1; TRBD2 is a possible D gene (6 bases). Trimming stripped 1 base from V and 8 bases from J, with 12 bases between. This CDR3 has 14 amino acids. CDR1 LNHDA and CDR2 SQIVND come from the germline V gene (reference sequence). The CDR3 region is CASSIAGVRDEQFF. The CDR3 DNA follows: TGTGCCAGTAGTATAGCGGGAGTACGAGATGAGCAGTTCTTC.

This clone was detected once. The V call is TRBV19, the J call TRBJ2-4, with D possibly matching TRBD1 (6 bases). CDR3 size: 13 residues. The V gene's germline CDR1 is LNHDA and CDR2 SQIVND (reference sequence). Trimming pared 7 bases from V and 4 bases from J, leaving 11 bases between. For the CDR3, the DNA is TGTGCCAGTAACGGGACACCTAAAAACATTCAGTACTTC. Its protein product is CASNGTPKNIQYF. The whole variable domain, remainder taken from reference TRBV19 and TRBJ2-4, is DGGITQSPKYLFRKEGQNVTLSCEQNLNHDAMYWYRQDPGQGLRLIYYSQIVNDFQKGDIAEGYSVSREKKESFPLTVTSAQKNPTAFYLCASNGTPKNIQYFGAGTRLSVL.

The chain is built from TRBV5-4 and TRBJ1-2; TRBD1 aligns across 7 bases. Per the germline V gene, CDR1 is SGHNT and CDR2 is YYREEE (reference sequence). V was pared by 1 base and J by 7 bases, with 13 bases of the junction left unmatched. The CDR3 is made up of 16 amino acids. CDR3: CASSLFAEGKGAGYTF. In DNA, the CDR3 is TGTGCCAGCAGCTTGTTTGCTGAAGGGAAGGGGGCTGGCTACACCTTC.

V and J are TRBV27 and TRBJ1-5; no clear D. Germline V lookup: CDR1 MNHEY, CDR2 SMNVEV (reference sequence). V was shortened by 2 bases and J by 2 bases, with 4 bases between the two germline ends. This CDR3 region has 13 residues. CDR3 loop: CASSLERNQPQHF. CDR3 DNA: TGTGCCAGCAGTTTAGAGCGCAATCAGCCCCAGCATTTT.

CDR3 protein: CASSVDTLSYEQYF. The CDR3 bases are TGCGCCAGCAGCGTCGACACCTTATCCTACGAGCAGTACTTC. The chain employs TRBV5-1 and TRBJ2-7; D is unclear. The length of the CDR3 is 14 residues. Trimming removed 4 bases from V and 1 base from J, with 12 bases in between. Per the germline V gene, CDR1 is SGHRS and CDR2 is YFSETQ.

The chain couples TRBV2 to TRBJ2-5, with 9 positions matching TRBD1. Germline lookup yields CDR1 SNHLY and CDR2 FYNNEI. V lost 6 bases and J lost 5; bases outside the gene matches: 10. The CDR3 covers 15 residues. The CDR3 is CASSWTGQGLETQYF. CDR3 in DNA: TGTGCCAGCAGCTGGACGGGACAGGGTCTTGAGACCCAGTACTTC.

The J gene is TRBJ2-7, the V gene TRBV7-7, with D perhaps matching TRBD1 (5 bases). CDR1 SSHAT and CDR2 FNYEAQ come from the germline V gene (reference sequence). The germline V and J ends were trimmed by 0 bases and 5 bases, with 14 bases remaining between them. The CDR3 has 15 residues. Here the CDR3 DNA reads TGTGCCAGCAGCTTAGCCCAGGGAAGTGATCACGAGCAGTACTTC. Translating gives CASSLAQGSDHEQYF.

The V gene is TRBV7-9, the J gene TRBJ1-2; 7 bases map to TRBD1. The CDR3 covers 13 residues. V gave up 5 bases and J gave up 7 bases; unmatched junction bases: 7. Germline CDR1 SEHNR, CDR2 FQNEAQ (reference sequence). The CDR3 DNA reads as TGTGCCAGCAGCCCGGTAGGGGGCGTTGGCTACACCTTC. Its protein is CASSPVGGVGYTF.

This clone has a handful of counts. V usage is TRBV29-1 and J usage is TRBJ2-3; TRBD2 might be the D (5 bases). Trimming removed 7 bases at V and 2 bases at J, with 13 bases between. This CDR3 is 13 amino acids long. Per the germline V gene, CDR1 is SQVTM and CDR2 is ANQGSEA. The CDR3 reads CSELDYTTDTQYF. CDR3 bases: TGCAGCGAACTCGACTATACCACAGATACGCAGTATTTT.

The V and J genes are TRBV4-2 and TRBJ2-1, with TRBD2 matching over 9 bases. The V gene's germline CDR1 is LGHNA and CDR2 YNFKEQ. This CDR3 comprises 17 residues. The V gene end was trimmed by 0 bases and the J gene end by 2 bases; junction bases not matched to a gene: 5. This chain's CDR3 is CASSQDGAGGTYNEQFF. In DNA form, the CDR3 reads TGTGCCAGCAGCCAAGATGGGGCGGGAGGGACCTACAATGAGCAGTTCTTC.

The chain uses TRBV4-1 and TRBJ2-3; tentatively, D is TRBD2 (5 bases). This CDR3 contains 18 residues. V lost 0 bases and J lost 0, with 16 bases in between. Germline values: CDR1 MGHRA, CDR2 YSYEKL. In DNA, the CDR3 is TGCGCCAGCAGCCAAGATGAGGGCCTCGTCTCTAGCACAGATACGCAGTATTTT. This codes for CASSQDEGLVSSTDTQYF.

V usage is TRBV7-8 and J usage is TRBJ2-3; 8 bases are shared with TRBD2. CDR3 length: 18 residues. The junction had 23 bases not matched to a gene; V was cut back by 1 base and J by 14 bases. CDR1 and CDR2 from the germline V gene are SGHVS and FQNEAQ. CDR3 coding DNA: TGTGCCAGCAGCTTAGAAAACGGGAGGGCCGAAGGGCACAGATACGCGTATTTT. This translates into CASSLENGRAEGHRYAYF.

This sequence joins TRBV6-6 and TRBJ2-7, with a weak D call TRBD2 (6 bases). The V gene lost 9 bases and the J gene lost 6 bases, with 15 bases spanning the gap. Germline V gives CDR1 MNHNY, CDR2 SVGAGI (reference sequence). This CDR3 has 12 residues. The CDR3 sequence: CASKSQGGEQYF. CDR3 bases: TGTGCCAGTAAAAGCCAGGGAGGCGAGCAGTACTTC.

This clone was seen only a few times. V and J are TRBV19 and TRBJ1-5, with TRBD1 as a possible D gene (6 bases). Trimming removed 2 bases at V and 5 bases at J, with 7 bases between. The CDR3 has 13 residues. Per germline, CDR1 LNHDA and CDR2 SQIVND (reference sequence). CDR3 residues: CASSINRDQPQHF. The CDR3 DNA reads TGTGCCAGTAGTATAAACAGGGATCAGCCCCAGCATTTT.

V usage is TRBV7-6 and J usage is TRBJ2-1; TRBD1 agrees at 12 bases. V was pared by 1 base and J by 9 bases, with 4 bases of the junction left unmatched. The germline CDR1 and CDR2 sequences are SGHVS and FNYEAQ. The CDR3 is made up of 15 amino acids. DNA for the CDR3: TGTGCCAGCAGCTTAGGGGACAGGGGGCCGGGTGAGCAGTTCTTC. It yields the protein CASSLGDRGPGEQFF.

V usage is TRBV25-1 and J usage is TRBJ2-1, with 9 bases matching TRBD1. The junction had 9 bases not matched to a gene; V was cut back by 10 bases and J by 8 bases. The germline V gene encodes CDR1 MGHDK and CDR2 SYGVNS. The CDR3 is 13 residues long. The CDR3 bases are TGTGCCACCCGGACAGGGGTTTCAGATGAGCAGTTCTTC. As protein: CATRTGVSDEQFF.

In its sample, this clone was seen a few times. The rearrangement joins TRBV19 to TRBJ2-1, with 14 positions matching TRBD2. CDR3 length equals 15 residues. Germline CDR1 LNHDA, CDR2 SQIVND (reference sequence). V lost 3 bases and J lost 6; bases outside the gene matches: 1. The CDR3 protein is CASSMTSGRGNEQFF. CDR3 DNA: TGTGCCAGTAGTATGACTAGCGGGAGGGGCAATGAGCAGTTCTTC. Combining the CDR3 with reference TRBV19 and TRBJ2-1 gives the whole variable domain DGGITQSPKYLFRKEGQNVTLSCEQNLNHDAMYWYRQDPGQGLRLIYYSQIVNDFQKGDIAEGYSVSREKKESFPLTVTSAQKNPTAFYLCASSMTSGRGNEQFFGPGTRLTVL.